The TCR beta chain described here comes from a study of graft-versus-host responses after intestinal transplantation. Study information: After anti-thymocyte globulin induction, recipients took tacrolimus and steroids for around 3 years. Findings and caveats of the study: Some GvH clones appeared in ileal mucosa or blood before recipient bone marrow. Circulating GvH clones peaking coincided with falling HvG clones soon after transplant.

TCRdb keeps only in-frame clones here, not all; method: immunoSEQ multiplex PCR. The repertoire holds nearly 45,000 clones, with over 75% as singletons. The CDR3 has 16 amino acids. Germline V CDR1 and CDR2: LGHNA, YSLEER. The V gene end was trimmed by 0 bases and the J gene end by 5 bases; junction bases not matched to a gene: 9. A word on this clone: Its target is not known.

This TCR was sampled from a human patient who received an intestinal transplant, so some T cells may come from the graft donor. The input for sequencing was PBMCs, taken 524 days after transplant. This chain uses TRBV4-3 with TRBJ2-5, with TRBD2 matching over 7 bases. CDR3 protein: CASSQDRSAGRETQYF. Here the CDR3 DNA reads TGCGCCAGCAGCCAAGATAGGAGCGCCGGGAGGGAGACCCAGTACTTC.